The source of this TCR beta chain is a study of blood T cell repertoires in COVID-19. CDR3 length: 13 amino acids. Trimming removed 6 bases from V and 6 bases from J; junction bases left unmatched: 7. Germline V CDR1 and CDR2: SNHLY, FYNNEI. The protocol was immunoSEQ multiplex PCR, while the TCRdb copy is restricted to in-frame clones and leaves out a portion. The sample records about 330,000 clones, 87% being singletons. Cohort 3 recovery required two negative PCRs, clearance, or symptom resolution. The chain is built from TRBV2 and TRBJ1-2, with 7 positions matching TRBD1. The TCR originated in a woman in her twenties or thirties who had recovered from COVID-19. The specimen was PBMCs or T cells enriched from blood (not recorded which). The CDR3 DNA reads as TGTGCCAGCAGGGGGGACAGCTTCAATGGCTACACCTTC. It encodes CASRGDSFNGYTF.